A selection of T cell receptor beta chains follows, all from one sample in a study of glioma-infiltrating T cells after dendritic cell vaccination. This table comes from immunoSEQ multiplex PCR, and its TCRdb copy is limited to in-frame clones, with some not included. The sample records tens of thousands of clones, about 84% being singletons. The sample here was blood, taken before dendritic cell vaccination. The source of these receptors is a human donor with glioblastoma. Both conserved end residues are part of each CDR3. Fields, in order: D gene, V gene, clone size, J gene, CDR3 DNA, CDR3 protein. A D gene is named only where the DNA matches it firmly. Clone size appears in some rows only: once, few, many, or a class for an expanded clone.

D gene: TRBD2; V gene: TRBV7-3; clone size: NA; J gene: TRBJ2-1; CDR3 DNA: TGTGCCAGCAGCCGAACTAGCGGGAGAACTGCCAATGAGCAGTTCTTC; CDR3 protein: CASSRTSGRTANEQFF
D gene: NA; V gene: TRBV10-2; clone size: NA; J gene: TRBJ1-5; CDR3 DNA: TGCGCCACCAATCTTGACAGTGATAGCAATCAGCCCCAGCATTTT; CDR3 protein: CATNLDSDSNQPQHF
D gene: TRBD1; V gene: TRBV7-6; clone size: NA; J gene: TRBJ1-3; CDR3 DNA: TGTGCCAGCAGCTCACCCGGGACAGGGACTGGAAACACCATATATTTT; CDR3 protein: CASSSPGTGTGNTIYF
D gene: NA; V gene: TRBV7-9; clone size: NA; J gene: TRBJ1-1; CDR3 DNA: TGTGCCAGCGGGAGCCGAGGCCGGAACACTGAAGCTTTCTTT; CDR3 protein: CASGSRGRNTEAFF
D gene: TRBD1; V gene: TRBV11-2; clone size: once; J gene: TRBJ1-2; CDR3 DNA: TGTGCCAGCAGCCTAACAGGGGATTATGGCTACACCTTC; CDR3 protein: CASSLTGDYGYTF
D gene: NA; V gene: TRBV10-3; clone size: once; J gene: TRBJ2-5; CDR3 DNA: TGTGCCATCAGCATCGAGGCGAATAGCGAGACCCAGTACTTC; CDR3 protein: CAISIEANSETQYF
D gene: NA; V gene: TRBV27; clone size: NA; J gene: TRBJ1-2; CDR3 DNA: TGTGCCAGCAGTTCAGGGAACTATGGCTACACCTTC; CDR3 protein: CASSSGNYGYTF
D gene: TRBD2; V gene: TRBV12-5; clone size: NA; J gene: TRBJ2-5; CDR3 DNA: TGTGCTAGTGGTTTGGCGGGGGGGACGGGTCAAGAGACCCAGTACTTC; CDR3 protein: CASGLAGGTGQETQYF
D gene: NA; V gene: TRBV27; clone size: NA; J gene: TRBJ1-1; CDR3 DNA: TGTGCCAGCAGTTTAGACCCAGCGTACACTGAAGCTTTCTTT; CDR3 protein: CASSLDPAYTEAFF
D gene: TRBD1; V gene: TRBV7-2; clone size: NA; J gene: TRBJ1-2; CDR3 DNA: TGTGCCAGCAGTCCCGGACAGGGAGAGCATGGCTACACCTTC; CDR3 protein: CASSPGQGEHGYTF
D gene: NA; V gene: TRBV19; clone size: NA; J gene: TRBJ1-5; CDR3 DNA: TGTGCCAGTAGTCCAGCGGACAGATACAATCAGCCCCAGCATTTT; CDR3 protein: CASSPADRYNQPQHF
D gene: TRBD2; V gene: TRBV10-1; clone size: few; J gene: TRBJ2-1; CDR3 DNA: TGCGCCAGCAGTGAGTCTAGCGGGAGGGCCTATGAGCAGTTCTTC; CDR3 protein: CASSESSGRAYEQFF
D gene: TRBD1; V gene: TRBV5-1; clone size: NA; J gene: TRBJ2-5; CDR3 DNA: TGCGCCAGCAGCTTGAATACAGGGGGCCTGGAGACCCAGTACTTC; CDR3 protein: CASSLNTGGLETQYF
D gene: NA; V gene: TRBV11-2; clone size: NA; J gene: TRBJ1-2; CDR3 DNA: TGTGCCAGCAGCTTATACCAGGGAGGATATGGCTACACCTTC; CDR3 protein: CASSLYQGGYGYTF
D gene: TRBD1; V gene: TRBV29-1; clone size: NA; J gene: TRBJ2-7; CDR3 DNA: TGCAGCGTTGAACGGGACAGGGAGCCCTACGAGCAGTACTTC; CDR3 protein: CSVERDREPYEQYF
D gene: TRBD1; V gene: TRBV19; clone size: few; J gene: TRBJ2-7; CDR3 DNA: TGTGCCAGTAGTGCTTCAGGGGGTAGGAGCTCCTACGAGCAGTACTTC; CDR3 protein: CASSASGGRSSYEQYF
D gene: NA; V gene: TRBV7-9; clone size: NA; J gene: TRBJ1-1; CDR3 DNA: TGTGCCAGCAGCTTAAATGCCCGCCGGGGTGAAGCTTTCTTT; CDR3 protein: CASSLNARRGEAFF
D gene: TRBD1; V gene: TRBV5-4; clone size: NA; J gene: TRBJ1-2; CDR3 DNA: TGTGCCAGCAGCGTAGGGACAGCCTATGGCTACACCTTC; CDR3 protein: CASSVGTAYGYTF
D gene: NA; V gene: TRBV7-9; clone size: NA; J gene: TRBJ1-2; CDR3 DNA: TGTGCCAGCAGCACCGCGGACACCTTCTATGGCTACACCTTC; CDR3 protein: CASSTADTFYGYTF
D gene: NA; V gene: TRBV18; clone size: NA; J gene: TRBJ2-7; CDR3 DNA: TGTGCCAGCTCACAGGAGGGGGCTTGGACTCCCTACGAGCAGTACTTC; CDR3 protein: CASSQEGAWTPYEQYF
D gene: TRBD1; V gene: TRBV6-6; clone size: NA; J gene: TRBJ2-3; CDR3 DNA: TGTGCCAGCAGTTCGGACAGGGGGCTTTCAGATACGCAGTATTTT; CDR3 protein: CASSSDRGLSDTQYF
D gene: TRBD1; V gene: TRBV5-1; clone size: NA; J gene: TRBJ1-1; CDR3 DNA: TGCGCCAGCAGCATAGGGACAGCCAACACTGAAGCTTTCTTT; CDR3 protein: CASSIGTANTEAFF
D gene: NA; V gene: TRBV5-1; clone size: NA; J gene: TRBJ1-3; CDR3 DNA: TGCGCCAGCAGTTTTGACGGGAGCTCTGGAAACACCATATATTTT; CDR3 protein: CASSFDGSSGNTIYF
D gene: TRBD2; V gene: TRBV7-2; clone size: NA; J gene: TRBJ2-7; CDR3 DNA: TGTGCCAGCAGCCCCCTAGCGGGCCTCTACGAGCAGTACTTC; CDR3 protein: CASSPLAGLYEQYF
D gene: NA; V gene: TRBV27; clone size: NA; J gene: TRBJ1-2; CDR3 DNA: TGTGCCAGCAGTGACGAAGGCAGGGCATGGGGCTATGGCTACACCTTC; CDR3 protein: CASSDEGRAWGYGYTF
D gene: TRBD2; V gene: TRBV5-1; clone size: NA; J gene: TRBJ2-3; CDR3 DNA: TGCGCCAGCAGCTTCGGACTAGCGGGAGGGATCACAGATACGCAGTATTTT; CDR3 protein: CASSFGLAGGITDTQYF
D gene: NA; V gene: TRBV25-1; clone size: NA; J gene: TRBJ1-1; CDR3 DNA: TGTGCCAGCATGGGGGGGCTTAACACTGAAGCTTTCTTT; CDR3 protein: CASMGGLNTEAFF
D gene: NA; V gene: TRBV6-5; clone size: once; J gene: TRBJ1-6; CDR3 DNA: TGTGCCAGCAGTGATCCCGGCGGTAATTCACCCCTCCACTTT; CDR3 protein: CASSDPGGNSPLHF
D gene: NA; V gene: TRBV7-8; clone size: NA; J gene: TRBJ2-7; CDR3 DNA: TGTGCCAGCAGCGCCGGGGGATACGAGCAGTACTTC; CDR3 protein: CASSAGGYEQYF
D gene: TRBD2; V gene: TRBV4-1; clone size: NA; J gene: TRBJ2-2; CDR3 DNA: TGCGCCAGCAGCCGACAAGGGAGCGGGAGCGGAACCGGGGAGCTGTTTTTT; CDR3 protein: CASSRQGSGSGTGELFF
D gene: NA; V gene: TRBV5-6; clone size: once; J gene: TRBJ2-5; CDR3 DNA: TGTGCCAGCAGCTCTGGCCCCAACGAAGAGACCCAGTACTTC; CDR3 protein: CASSSGPNEETQYF
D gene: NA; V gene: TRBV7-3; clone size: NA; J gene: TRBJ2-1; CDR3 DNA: TGTGCCAGCAGCTTAATGTCGTACAATGAGCAGTTCTTC; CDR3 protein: CASSLMSYNEQFF
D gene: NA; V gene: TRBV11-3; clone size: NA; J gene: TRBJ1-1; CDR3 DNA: TGTGCCAGCAGCTTAGATCTAGGGGCGGAGATGAACACTGAAGCTTTCTTT; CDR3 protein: CASSLDLGAEMNTEAFF